This TCR beta chain originates from a study of brain T cells in children with intractable seizures. General study findings and limits: Pre-surgery blood may have been undersampled, hiding some clones. Only CDR3 sequence similarity suggested viral specificity, without known HCMV serostatus.

Profiling relied on immunoSEQ multiplex PCR, and the TCRdb table lists in-frame clones only, not all of them. The table lists under 400,000 clones, over 90% of them singletons. Trimming removed 4 bases from V and 7 bases from J, with 10 bases in between. The CDR3 has 12 residues. CDR1 is SGHDN, CDR2 FVKESK, per germline. Specified time point: blood from clinic visit 5 months post-surgery; TSC patient then seizure free. Pre-surgery treatment included at least one anti-epileptic drug. This clone has only one observation. Its antigen is currently unknown. The chain carries TRBV14 and TRBJ2-5; the D is unclear. This TCR was recovered from a boy in the first two years of life with tuberous sclerosis and intractable seizures. The sample in question was peripheral blood, obtained less than 6 months after surgery. CDR3 amino acids: CASSLPARTQYF. The CDR3, as DNA: TGTGCCAGCAGCCTCCCAGCGCGGACCCAGTACTTC. Based on the CDR3 plus reference TRBV14 and TRBJ2-5, the full variable domain is EAGVTQFPSHSVIEKGQTVTLRCDPISGHDNLYWYRRVMGKEIKFLLHFVKESKQDESGMPNNRFLAERTGGTYSTLKVQPAELEDSGVYFCASSLPARTQYFGPGTRLLVL.